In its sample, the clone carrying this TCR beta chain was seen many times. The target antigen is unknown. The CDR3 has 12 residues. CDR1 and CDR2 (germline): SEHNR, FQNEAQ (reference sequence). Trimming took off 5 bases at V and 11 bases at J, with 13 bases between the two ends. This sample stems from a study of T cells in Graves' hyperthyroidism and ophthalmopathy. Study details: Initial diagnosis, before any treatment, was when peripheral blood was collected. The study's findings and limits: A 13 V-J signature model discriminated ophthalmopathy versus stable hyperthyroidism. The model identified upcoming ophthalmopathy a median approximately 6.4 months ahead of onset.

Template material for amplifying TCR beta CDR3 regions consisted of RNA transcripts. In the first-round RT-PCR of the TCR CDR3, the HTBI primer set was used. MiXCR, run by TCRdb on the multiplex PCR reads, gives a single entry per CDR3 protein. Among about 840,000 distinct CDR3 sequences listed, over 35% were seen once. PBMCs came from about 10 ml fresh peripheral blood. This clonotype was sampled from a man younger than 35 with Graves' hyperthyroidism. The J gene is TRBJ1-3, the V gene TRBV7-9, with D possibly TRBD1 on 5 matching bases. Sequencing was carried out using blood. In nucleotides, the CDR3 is TGTGCCAGCAGCCCTCAACAGGAATCCATATATTTT. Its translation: CASSPQQESIYF.